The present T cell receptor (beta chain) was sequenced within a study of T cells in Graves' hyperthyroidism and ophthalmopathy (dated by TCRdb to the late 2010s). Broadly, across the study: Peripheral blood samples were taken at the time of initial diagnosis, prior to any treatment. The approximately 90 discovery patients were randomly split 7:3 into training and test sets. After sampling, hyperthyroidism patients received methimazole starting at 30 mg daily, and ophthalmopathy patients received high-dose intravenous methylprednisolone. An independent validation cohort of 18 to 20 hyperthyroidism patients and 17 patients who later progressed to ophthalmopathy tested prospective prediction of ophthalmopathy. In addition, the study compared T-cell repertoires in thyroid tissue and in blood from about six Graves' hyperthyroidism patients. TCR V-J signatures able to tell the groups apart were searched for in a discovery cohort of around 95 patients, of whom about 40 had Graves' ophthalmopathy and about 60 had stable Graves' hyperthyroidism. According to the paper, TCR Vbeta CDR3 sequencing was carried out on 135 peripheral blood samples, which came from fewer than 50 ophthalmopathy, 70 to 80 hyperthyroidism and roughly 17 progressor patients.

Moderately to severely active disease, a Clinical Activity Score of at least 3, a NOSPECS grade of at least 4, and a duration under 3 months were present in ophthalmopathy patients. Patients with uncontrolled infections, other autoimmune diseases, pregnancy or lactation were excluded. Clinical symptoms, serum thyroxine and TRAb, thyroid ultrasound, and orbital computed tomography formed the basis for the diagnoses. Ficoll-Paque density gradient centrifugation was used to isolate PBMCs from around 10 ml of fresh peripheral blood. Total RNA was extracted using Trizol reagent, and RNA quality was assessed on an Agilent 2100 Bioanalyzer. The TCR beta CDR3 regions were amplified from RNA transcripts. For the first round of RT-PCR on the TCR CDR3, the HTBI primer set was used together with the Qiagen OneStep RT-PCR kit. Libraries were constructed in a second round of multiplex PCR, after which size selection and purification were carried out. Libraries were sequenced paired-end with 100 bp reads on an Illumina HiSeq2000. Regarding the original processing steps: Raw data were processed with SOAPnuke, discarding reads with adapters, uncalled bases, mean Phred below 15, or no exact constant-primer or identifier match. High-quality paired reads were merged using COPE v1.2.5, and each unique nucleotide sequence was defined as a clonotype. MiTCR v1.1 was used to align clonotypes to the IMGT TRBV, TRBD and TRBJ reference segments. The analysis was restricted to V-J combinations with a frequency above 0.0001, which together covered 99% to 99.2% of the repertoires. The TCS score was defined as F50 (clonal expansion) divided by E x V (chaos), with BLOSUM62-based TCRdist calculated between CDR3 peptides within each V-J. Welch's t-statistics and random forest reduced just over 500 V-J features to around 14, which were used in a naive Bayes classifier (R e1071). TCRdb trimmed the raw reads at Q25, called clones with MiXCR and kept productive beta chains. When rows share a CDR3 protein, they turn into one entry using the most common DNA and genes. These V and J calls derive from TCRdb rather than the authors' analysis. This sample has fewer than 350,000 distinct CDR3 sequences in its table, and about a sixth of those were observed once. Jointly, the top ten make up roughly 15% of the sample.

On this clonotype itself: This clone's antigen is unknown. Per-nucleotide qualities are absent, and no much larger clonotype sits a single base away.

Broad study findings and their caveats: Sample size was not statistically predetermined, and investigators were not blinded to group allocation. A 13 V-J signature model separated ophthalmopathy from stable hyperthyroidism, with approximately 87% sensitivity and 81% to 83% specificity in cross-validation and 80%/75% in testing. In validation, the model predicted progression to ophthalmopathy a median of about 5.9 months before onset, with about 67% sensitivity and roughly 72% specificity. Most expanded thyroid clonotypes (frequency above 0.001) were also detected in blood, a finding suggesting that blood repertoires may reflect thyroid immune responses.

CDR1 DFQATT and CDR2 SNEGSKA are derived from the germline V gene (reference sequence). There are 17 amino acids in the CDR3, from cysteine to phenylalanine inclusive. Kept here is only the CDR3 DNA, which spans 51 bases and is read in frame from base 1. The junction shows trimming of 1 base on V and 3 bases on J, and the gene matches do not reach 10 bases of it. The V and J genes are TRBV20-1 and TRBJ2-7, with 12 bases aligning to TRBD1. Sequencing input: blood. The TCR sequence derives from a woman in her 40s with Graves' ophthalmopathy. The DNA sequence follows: TGCAGTGCTAGAGGGCCTTACCGGGACAGGGGGCACTACGAGCAGTACTTC. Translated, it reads CSARGPYRDRGHYEQYF.